This entry concerns a single T cell receptor beta chain. The antigen is unknown. The data belong to a study of radiotherapy plus CTLA-4 blockade in lung cancer. Study-level information: There were objective responses in 15% to 20% of patients, and over 25% had disease control. General study findings and limits: Radiotherapy plus ipilimumab was followed by expansion in blood of tumor-derived TCR clones. According to reports, early shifts in blood T cell clones, alongside interferon-beta, forecast response most accurately.

Treatment of patients with chemo-refractory metastatic non-small-cell lung cancer consisted of focal radiation plus CTLA-4 blockade with ipilimumab. Here immunoSEQ multiplex PCR was the method, and the copy in TCRdb shows in-frame clones only, minus some. The repertoire holds roughly 50,000 clones, with approximately 78% as singletons. Germline V gene lookup returns CDR1 KGHSH and CDR2 LQKENI. V shed 2 bases, J shed 1 base, and the junction held 18 bases outside the gene matches. The CDR3 runs 21 residues. This clonotype was obtained from a human donor with non-small cell lung cancer who had stable disease on radiotherapy plus ipilimumab. The rearrangement links TRBV18 to TRBJ2-2; 8 bases agree with TRBD1. The sequencing here drew on peripheral blood, taken from a patient treated with radiotherapy plus ipilimumab. CDR3 loop: CASSPTRTGSLSGMNTGELFF. DNA of the CDR3: TGTGCCAGCTCACCAACAAGGACAGGGAGTCTAAGTGGGATGAACACCGGGGAGCTGTTTTTT.